This TCR beta chain was sequenced during a study of post-analysis software for immune sequencing data. Study details: Included among the disease courses, which were recorded for the cohort, were relapsing-remitting, secondary progressive and progressive-relapsing multiple sclerosis.

To note about this clonotype: The antigen is unknown.

Findings and caveats of the study: Samples prepared in the same batch strongly co-clustered by F measure. When patients were compared with controls, 4 or 5 TRBV segments were more frequent, TRBV5-6, TRBV5-1 and TRBV20-1 among them. People with multiple sclerosis had a significantly lower normalized Chao1 diversity than controls did.

cDNA libraries of TCR beta carried unique molecular identifiers. Approximately 500,000 cDNA molecules were recovered from an input of 1 to 10 million T cells. MiXCR, run by TCRdb on the PCR reads, gives a single entry per CDR3 protein. The data show 550,000 to 700,000 distinct CDR3 sequences, around 40% seen once. J lost 3 bases, V lost 5 bases, and 10 bases had no gene match. The CDR3 runs to 17 residues. The germline V gene has CDR1 SGHNT and CDR2 YENEEA. This receptor was taken from a girl aged 10-17 years with multiple sclerosis. The chain links TRBV11-3 to TRBJ2-2; 9 nucleotides align to TRBD1. The sample consisted of blood. CDR3 amino acids: CASSLSTGGRYTGELFF. CDR3 bases: TGTGCCAGCAGCCTATCGACAGGGGGTCGGTACACCGGGGAGCTGTTTTTT. Drawing the rest from reference TRBV11-3 and TRBJ2-2, the complete variable domain is EAGVVQSPRYKIIEKKQPVAFWCNPISGHNTLYWYLQNLGQGPELLIRYENEEAVDDSQLPKDRFSAERLKGVDSTLKIQPAELGDSAVYLCASSLSTGGRYTGELFFGEGSRLTVL.